This T cell receptor beta chain was observed in a study of spatial heterogeneity in lung cancer. Across the study: The study sequenced follow-up PBMC samples when they were available, at a median of approximately two years after resection.

Each TCR cDNA molecule bore a unique molecular identifier. MiXCR, applied by TCRdb to the 5' RACE reads, yields one record per CDR3 protein. The sample shows around 110,000 distinct CDR3 sequences, 12% of them seen only once. The CDR3 runs to 16 residues. V was shortened by 4 bases and J by 0 bases, with 15 bases between the two germline ends. Germline V CDR1 and CDR2: SGDLS, YYNGEE. Time point specified: blood at routine non-recurrence follow-up after resection. Extraction of whole RNA from tumor, nontumor lung or frozen PBMC preceded unsorted sequencing. This clonotype originated in a male donor with early-stage non-small cell lung cancer. This sequence joins TRBV9 and TRBJ2-3; tentatively, D is TRBD2 (6 bases). The sample consisted of PBMCs, taken at follow-up. The CDR3 region is CASSPRDSASTDTQYF. CDR3 sequence (DNA): TGTGCCAGCAGCCCCAGGGACTCCGCTAGCACAGATACGCAGTATTTT.